This TCR beta chain was retrieved from a study of human T cells and chemical hapten exposure. The time point was: patch test 2, 6 weeks after DPC sensitization. Treatment given: therapeutic diphenylcyclopropenone sensitization with weekly scalp DPC. The CDR3 spans 15 residues. V was clipped by 2 bases and J by 0 bases, with 9 bases between them. MiXCR, applied by TCRdb to the RACE reads, yields one record per CDR3 protein. The sample lists under 450,000 distinct CDR3 sequences, more than 5% occurring once. In this sample, this clonotype turned up a few times. Sample: whole blood, taken in connection with sensitization to the hapten diphenylcyclopropenone (DPC). The clonotype originates from a woman aged 18-30 years with alopecia areata. Some clones in this sample may be carry-over from other donors' samples. The gene calls are TRBV12-3 or TRBV12-4 and TRBJ2-3; D not certain. The CDR3 sequence is CASSLWAGSTDTQYF. The CDR3 DNA follows: TGTGCCAGCAGTTTATGGGCAGGAAGCACAGATACGCAGTATTTT.